The present entry profiles one TCR beta chain with its context. Its antigen is undetermined. This sample was included in a study of OX40 agonist ivuxolimab in advanced cancers. About the research overall: The patients received ivuxolimab by intravenous route every 2 weeks at 0.01 to 10 mg/kg.

Broader study findings: The average count of expanded clones was higher among CD8+ T cells than among CD4+.

TCRdb keeps only in-frame clones here, not all; method: immunoSEQ multiplex PCR. The sample includes around 50,000 clones, approximately 85% seen only once; the top ten take 0.95% to 1.5%. Samples were taken at baseline and on day 1 of cycles 4 and 7. The CDR3 runs to 13 residues. The junction had 3 bases not matched to a gene; V was cut back by 1 base and J by 5 bases. Germline V gene sequence: CDR1 SGHTS, CDR2 YDEGEE. This clonotype was sampled from an adult with an advanced solid tumor such as melanoma, head and neck, liver or kidney cancer. The sequencing here drew on CD4+ or CD8+ T cells sorted from blood, taken in a trial of the OX40 agonist ivuxolimab. The rearrangement links TRBV5-8 to TRBJ2-7; 7 bases map to TRBD1. CDR3 sequence reads: CASSLTGADEQYF. The CDR3 DNA reads as TGTGCCAGCAGCTTGACAGGGGCGGACGAGCAGTACTTC.